The rows below give T cell receptor beta chains drawn from one sample of a study of CD8 T cells in Susac syndrome. TCRdb redid the calling of the immunoSEQ multiplex PCR reads with MiXCR, one entry per CDR3 protein. The profile shows 130,000 or so distinct CDR3 sequences, 75% to 90% of them singletons. Sample: CD8+ T cells from PBMCs. The receptors here all came from a human donor with multiple sclerosis. The CDR3 runs from the conserved cysteine through the conserved F or W. Each record gives: clone size, D gene, J gene, V gene, CDR3 DNA, CDR3 protein. D genes are given only for firm matches. A clone size is listed for some rows: how often the clone was seen (once, few, many), or a class if it is expanded.

>-|-|TRBJ1-4|TRBV20-1
TGCAGTGCTACAGACCACAGGGAGGCTAATGAAAAACTGTTTTTT
CSATDHREANEKLFF
>few|-|TRBJ1-3|TRBV4-1
TGCGCCAGCAGCCAAGATCAGGGGCTGAACACCATATATTTT
CASSQDQGLNTIYF
>-|TRBD1|TRBJ1-5|TRBV19
TGTGCCAGTAGCGCACAGGGGGCGGGCAATCAGCCCCAGCATTTT
CASSAQGAGNQPQHF
>-|-|TRBJ1-4|TRBV7-9
TGTGCCAGCACCACCCAAAGTAGCATGGATGAAAAACTGTTTTTT
CASTTQSSMDEKLFF
>-|TRBD1|TRBJ2-7|TRBV5-1
TGCGCCAGCAGGGACGGGACAGCGTCAACCTACGAGCAGTACTTC
CASRDGTASTYEQYF
>-|TRBD1|TRBJ2-4|TRBV13
TGTGCCAGCAGCTTGGGACAGCAAAACATTCAGTACTTC
CASSLGQQNIQYF
>few|TRBD1|TRBJ2-5|TRBV7-2
TGTGCCAGCAGCTCCGGACAGGCTGTGAGGGAAGAGACCCAGTACTTC
CASSSGQAVREETQYF
>-|-|TRBJ1-6|TRBV2
TGTGCCAGCAGTGAAGAGGGCAGTCATAATTCACCCCTCCACTTT
CASSEEGSHNSPLHF
>-|-|TRBJ2-1|TRBV12-3/TRBV12-4
TGTGCCAGCAGTCCCAGAACTTCGATTAACTACAATGAGCAGTTCTTC
CASSPRTSINYNEQFF
>-|-|TRBJ1-5|TRBV19
TGTGCCAGTAGTATAGGAAATAGCAATCAGCCCCAGCATTTT
CASSIGNSNQPQHF
>once|-|TRBJ2-3|TRBV9
TGTGCCAGCAGCGTACAGGGGCGTAGCACAGATACGCAGTATTTT
CASSVQGRSTDTQYF
>-|-|TRBJ2-5|TRBV25-1
TGTGCCAGCACCGCTTGGGCCCAAGAGACCCAGTACTTC
CASTAWAQETQYF
>-|-|TRBJ2-2|TRBV2
TGTGCCAGCACTTTGGGCCGGATTCCCGGGGAGCTGTTTTTT
CASTLGRIPGELFF
>few|TRBD1|TRBJ1-1|TRBV6-1
TGTGCCAGCACCCTACAGGGGTCCCTGAACACTGAAGCTTTCTTT
CASTLQGSLNTEAFF
>-|-|TRBJ2-1|TRBV19
TGTGCCAGTAGTATTCAGGACAGCTCCTACAATGAGCAGTTCTTC
CASSIQDSSYNEQFF
>-|-|TRBJ2-1|TRBV27
TGTGCCAGCAGTTTGGAAGGCAATGAGCAGTTCTTC
CASSLEGNEQFF
>-|TRBD1|TRBJ1-5|TRBV19
TGTGCCAGTAGCCCAACAGGGGGCTGGCAGCCCCAGCATTTT
CASSPTGGWQPQHF
>-|-|TRBJ2-1|TRBV4-3
TGCGCCAGCAGCCCTTGGTGGGCAAACTACAATGAGCAGTTCTTC
CASSPWWANYNEQFF
>once|-|TRBJ2-1|TRBV5-8
TGTGCCAGCAGCTTGAACGGGAATGAGCAGTTCTTC
CASSLNGNEQFF
>-|TRBD1|TRBJ1-5|TRBV12-5
TGTGCTAGTGGTTTGCCCCGGACAGGGGGGAATCAGCCCCAGCATTTT
CASGLPRTGGNQPQHF
>-|-|TRBJ2-3|TRBV3-1
TGTGCCAGCAGCCCCGCAAGGCGGACCAACACAGATACGCAGTATTTT
CASSPARRTNTDTQYF
>-|-|TRBJ1-1|TRBV28
TGTGCCAGCAGTTTGGGTCCCTCCCTCCCCGCTTTCTTT
CASSLGPSLPAFF
>-|TRBD1|TRBJ2-1|TRBV28
TGTGCCAGCAGTCCTTACAGGGGGCTAGGGGAGCAGTTCTTC
CASSPYRGLGEQFF
>-|-|TRBJ1-1|TRBV27
TGTGCCAGCGCACCCGGGTCGAACACTGAAGCTTTCTTT
CASAPGSNTEAFF
>-|-|TRBJ2-1|TRBV19
TGTGCCAGTATTCCGGGAAAAGGGGGCTCCTACAATGAGCAGTTCTTC
CASIPGKGGSYNEQFF
>few|TRBD2|TRBJ2-1|TRBV4-1
TGCGCCAGCAGACCGGGACTAGACCCCTACAATGAGCAGTTCTTC
CASRPGLDPYNEQFF
>-|-|TRBJ2-4|TRBV27
TGTGCCAGCAGTTCCCTCGGAACAGGGCAGGACATTCAGTACTTC
CASSSLGTGQDIQYF
>-|TRBD2|TRBJ2-3|TRBV4-3
TGCGCCGGCAGCCAAGGACTAGGGGCAGATACGCAGTATTTT
CAGSQGLGADTQYF
>-|-|TRBJ1-2|TRBV25-1
TGTGCCAGCAGTGAAAACCCGGTTGGGGACGGCTACACCTTC
CASSENPVGDGYTF
>-|-|TRBJ2-3|TRBV5-4
TGTGCCAGCAGCGTCGGGACCAGAAGCACAGATACGCAGTATTTT
CASSVGTRSTDTQYF
>once|-|TRBJ1-1|TRBV19
TGTGCCAGTAGTATTTGGGCAGAAGCTTTCTTT
CASSIWAEAFF
>-|TRBD2|TRBJ2-7|TRBV30
TGTGCCTGGGGACCGGGACTAGCGGGGGGCGTCTCCTACGAGCAGTACTTC
CAWGPGLAGGVSYEQYF
>few|-|TRBJ1-2|TRBV6-1
TGTGCCAGCATCTCCCCCCGGTATGGCTACACCTTC
CASISPRYGYTF
>-|-|TRBJ1-2|TRBV7-9
TGTGCCAGCAGCATTAGACAGGACTATGGCTACACCTTC
CASSIRQDYGYTF
>-|TRBD2|TRBJ2-1|TRBV12-3/TRBV12-4
TGTGCCAGCAGTTCGTTAGCGGGAACGTACAATGAGCAGTTCTTC
CASSSLAGTYNEQFF
>-|-|TRBJ1-4|TRBV30
TGTGCCTACCACCGAGGGCATGATGAAAAACTGTTTTTT
CAYHRGHDEKLFF
>-|-|TRBJ2-7|TRBV4-1
TGCGCCAGCAGCCATCGCCGGACTATTGAGGGCTCCTACGAGCAGTACTTC
CASSHRRTIEGSYEQYF
>-|-|TRBJ2-3|TRBV7-9
TGTGCCAGCCAGTTTGAGGGGCGCTCAGATACGCAGTATTTT
CASQFEGRSDTQYF
>-|-|TRBJ2-4|TRBV7-8
TGTGCCAGCAGCTTAAGCCGCTCGGGCAGGGGAGCCAAAAACATTCAGTACTTC
CASSLSRSGRGAKNIQYF
>-|TRBD1|TRBJ2-3|TRBV27
TGTGCCAGCAGTCCCACAGGGGGCGGCGCAGATACGCAGTATTTT
CASSPTGGGADTQYF
>-|-|TRBJ2-5|TRBV28
TGTGCCAGTGGGCCCCTGGAGACCCAGTACTTC
CASGPLETQYF
>-|TRBD1|TRBJ1-1|TRBV19
TGTGCCAGTACTATATCGGGTTACCTGGCAGGGGGCGACGAAGCTTTCTTT
CASTISGYLAGGDEAFF
>-|-|TRBJ1-2|TRBV14
TGTGCCAGCAGCCCCGACAGCCCATTATACACCTTC
CASSPDSPLYTF
>-|-|TRBJ1-4|TRBV29-1
TGCAGCGTTGAAGACCGGCGGAGTGAAAAACTGTTTTTT
CSVEDRRSEKLFF
>few|-|TRBJ2-3|TRBV7-6
TGTGCCAGCAGCTTAGTGGGGGATACGCAGTATTTT
CASSLVGDTQYF
>-|-|TRBJ2-7|TRBV29-1
TGCAGCGTTTCGAGTTACTACGAGCAGTACTTC
CSVSSYYEQYF
>-|-|TRBJ1-2|TRBV27
TGTGCCAGCAGAAATGGGGGGCTGCACTATGGCTACACCTTC
CASRNGGLHYGYTF
>-|-|TRBJ1-5|TRBV27
TGTGCCAGCAGTTATTCAGGTCTTAGCAATCAGCCCCAGCATTTT
CASSYSGLSNQPQHF
>-|-|TRBJ2-5|TRBV21-1
TGTGCCAGCAGCAAAGTGGGTAGCGCCCAAGAGACCGGGTACTTC
CASSKVGSAQETGYF
>-|-|TRBJ2-5|TRBV11-1
TGTGCCAGCAGCCCCCTAGGGAAAGAGACCCAGTACTTC
CASSPLGKETQYF
>-|-|TRBJ2-7|TRBV28
TGTGCCAGCACCCTAGGGACGGACTCCTACGAGCAGTACTTC
CASTLGTDSYEQYF
>-|TRBD1|TRBJ1-2|TRBV7-9
TGTGCCAGCAGCTTAGCCGGGACAGGGGTCGGTGGCTACACCTTC
CASSLAGTGVGGYTF